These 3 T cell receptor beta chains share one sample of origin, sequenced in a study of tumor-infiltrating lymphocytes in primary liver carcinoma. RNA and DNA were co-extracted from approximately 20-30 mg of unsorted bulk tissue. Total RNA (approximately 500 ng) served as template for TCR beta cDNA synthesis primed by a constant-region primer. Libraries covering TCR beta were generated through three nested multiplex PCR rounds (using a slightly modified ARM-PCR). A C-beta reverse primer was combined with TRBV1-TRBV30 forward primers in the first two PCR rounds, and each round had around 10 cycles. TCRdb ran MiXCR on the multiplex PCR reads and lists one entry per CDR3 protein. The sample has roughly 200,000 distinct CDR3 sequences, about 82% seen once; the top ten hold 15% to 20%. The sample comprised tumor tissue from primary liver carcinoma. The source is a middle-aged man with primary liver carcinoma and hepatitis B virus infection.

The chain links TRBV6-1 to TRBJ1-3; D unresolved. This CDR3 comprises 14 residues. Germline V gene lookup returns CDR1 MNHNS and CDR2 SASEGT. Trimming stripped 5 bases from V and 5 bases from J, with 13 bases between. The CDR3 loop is CASSRDYSRNTIYF. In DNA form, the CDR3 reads TGTGCCAGCAGTAGGGATTACTCAAGAAACACCATATATTTT.

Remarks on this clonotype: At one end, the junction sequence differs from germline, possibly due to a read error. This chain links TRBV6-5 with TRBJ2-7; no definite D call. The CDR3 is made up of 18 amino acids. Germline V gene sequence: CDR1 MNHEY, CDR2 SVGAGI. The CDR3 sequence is CAGSYRYPSGISSYEQYF. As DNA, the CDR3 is TGTGCCGGCAGTTACCGCTACCCTAGTGGGATCAGCTCCTACGAGCAGTACTTC.

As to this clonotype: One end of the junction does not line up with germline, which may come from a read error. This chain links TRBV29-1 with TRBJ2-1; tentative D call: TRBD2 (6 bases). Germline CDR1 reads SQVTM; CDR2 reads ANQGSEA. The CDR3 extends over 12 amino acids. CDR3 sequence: CTGTGCYDEQFF. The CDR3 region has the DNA TGCACCGGGACTGGGTGCTACGATGAGCAGTTCTTC.